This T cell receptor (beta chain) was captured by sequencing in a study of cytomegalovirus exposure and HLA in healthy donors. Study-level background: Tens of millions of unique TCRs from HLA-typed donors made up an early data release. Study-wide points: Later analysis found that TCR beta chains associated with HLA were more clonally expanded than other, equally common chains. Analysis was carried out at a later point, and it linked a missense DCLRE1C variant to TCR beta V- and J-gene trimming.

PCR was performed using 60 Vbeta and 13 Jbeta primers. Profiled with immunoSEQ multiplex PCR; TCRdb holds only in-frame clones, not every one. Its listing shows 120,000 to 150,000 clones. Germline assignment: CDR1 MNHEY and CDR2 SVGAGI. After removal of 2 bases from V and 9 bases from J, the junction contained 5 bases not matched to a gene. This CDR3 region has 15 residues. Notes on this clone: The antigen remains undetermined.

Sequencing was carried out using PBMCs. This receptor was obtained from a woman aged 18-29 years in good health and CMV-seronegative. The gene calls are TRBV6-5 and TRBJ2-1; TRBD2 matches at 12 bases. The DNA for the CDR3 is TGTGCCAGCAGTTACGGGCTAGCGGGAGGGCCTGAGCAGTTCTTC. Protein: CASSYGLAGGPEQFF.